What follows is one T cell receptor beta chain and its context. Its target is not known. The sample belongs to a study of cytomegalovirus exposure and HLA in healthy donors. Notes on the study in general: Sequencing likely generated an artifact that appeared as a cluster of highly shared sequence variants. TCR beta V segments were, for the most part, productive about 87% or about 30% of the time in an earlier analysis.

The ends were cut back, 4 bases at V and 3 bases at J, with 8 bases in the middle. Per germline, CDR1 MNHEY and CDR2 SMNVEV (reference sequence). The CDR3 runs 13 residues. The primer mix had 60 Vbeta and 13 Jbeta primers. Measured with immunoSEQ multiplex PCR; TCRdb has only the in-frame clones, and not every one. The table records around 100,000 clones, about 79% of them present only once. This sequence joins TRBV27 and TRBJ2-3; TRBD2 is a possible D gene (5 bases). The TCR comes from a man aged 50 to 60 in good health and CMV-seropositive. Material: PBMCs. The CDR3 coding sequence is TGTGCCAGCAGTTCGAGGACTACAGATACGCAGTATTTT. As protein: CASSSRTTDTQYF.